This TCR beta chain was obtained from a study of T cell repertoires in cytomegalovirus infection. Study results and caveats: The study identified carriers of CMV plus the relevant HLA from cumulative public TCR beta family frequency.

TCRdb ran MiXCR on the reads and lists one entry per CDR3 protein. The sample has 310,000 or so distinct CDR3 sequences, approximately 25% seen once. This CDR3 has 16 amino acids. V lost 5 bases to trimming and J lost 6 bases; unmatched junction nucleotides: 10. Germline V lookup: CDR1 SGHTA, CDR2 FQGNSA. This clonotype was detected many times. Its antigen is as yet unknown. This TCR was sampled from a human donor in good health (CMV status not recorded). Some clones in this sample may be carry-over from other donors' samples. The chain uses TRBV7-2 and TRBJ2-4; 10 nucleotides agree with TRBD1. The sample in question was cultured PBMCs, obtained from culture after CMV antigen stimulation. The CDR3 spells CASSPRDRGWGNIQYF. CDR3 nucleotides: TGTGCCAGCAGCCCCCGGGACAGGGGTTGGGGAAACATTCAGTACTTC.